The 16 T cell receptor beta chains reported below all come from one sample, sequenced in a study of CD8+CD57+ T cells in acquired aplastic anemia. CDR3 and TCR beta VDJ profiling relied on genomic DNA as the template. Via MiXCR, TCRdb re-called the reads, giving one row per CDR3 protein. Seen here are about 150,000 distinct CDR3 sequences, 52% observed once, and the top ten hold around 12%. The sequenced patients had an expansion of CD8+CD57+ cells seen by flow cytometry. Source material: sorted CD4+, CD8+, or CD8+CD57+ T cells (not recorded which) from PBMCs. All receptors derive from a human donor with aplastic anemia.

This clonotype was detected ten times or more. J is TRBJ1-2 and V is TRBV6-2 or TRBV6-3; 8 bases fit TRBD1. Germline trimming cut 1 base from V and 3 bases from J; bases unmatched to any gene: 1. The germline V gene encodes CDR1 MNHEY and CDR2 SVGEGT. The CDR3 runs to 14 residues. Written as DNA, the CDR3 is TGTGCCAGCAGTTACTTGGACAGGGACTATGGCTACACCTTC. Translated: CASSYLDRDYGYTF.

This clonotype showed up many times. The CDR3 spells CASSATTGLYPDTQYF. CDR3 DNA: TGTGCCAGCAGCGCGACGACAGGGTTATATCCAGATACGCAGTATTTT. The gene calls are TRBV9 and TRBJ2-3; 7 nucleotides agree with TRBD1. V gave up 3 bases and J gave up 4 bases; unmatched junction bases: 11. The CDR3 loop spans 16 amino acids. Per germline, CDR1 SGDLS and CDR2 YYNGEE.

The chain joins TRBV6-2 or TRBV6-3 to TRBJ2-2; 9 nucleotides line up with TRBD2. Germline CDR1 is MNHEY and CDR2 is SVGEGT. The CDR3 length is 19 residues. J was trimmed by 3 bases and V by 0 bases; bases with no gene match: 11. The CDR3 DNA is TGTGCCAGCAGTTACTCGAATGGAGTTGCGGGGGGGTACACCGGGGAGCTGTTTTTT. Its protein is CASSYSNGVAGGYTGELFF.

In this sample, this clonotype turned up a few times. The CDR3 DNA reads as TGTGCCATCAGTGAGTCGTCGAGCTCTGGAAACACCATATATTTT. This sequence encodes CAISESSSSGNTIYF. V is TRBV10-3 and J is TRBJ1-3; D call uncertain. This CDR3 is 15 amino acids long. The V gene lost 0 bases and the J gene lost 0 bases, with 6 bases spanning the gap. Germline V gives CDR1 ENHRY, CDR2 SYGVKD.

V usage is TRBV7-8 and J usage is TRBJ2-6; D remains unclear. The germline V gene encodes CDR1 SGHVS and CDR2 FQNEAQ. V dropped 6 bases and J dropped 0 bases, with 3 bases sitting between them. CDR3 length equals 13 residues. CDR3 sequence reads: CASRSSGANVLTF. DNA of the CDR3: TGTGCCAGCAGGAGCTCTGGGGCCAACGTCCTGACTTTC.

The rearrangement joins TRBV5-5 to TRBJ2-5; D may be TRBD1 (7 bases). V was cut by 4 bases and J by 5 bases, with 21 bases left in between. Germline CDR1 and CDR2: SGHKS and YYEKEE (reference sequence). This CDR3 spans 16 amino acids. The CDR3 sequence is CASSEITGDFGETQYF. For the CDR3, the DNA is TGTGCCAGCAGCGAAATAACAGGGGACTTTGGGGAGACCCAGTACTTC.

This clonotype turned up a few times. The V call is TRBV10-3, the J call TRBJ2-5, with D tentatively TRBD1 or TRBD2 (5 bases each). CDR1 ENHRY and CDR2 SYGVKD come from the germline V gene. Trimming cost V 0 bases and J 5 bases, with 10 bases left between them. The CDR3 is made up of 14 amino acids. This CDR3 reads CAISESGGEETQYF. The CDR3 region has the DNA TGTGCCATCAGTGAGTCTGGGGGAGAGGAGACCCAGTACTTC.

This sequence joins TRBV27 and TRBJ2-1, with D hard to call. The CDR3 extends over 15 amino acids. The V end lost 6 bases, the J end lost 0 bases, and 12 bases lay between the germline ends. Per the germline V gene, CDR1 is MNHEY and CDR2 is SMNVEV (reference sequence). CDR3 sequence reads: CASRLGPSSYNEQFF. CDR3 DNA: TGTGCCAGCAGACTGGGCCCGAGCTCCTACAATGAGCAGTTCTTC.

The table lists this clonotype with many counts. CDR3 sequence reads: CASSVGQLAEAFF. For the CDR3, the DNA is TGTGCCAGCAGCGTAGGGCAGTTGGCTGAAGCTTTCTTT. The chain carries TRBV9 and TRBJ1-1; the D is unclear. Per germline, CDR1 SGDLS and CDR2 YYNGEE. There are 13 residues in the CDR3. Trimming took off 0 bases at V and 6 bases at J, with 9 bases between the two ends.

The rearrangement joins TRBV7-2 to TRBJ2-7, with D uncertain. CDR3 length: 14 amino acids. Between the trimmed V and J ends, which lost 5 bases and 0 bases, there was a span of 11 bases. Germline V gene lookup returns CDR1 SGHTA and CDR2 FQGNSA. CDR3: CASSAQRDSYEQYF. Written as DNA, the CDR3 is TGTGCCAGCAGCGCTCAGCGTGACTCCTACGAGCAGTACTTC.

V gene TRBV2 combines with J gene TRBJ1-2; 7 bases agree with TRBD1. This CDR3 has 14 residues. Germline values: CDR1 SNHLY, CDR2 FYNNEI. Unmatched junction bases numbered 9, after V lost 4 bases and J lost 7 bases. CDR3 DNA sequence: TGTGCCAGCAGTGTAGGGGACCGACAGGGTGGCTACACCTTC. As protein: CASSVGDRQGGYTF.

The CDR3: CSATPSGQRYNSPLHF. The CDR3 coding sequence is TGCAGTGCTACCCCCTCGGGACAGCGATATAATTCACCCCTCCACTTT. The gene calls are TRBV20-1 and TRBJ1-6; 7 nucleotides agree with TRBD1. V lost 4 bases, J lost 4 bases, and 10 bases stayed unmatched. This CDR3 region has 16 residues. The germline V gene has CDR1 DFQATT and CDR2 SNEGSKA (reference sequence).

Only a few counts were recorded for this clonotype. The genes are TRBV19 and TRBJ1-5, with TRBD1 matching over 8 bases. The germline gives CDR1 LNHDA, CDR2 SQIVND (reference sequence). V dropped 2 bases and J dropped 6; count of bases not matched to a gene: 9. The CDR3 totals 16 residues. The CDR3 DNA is TGTGCCAGTAGTATAAGGTTGCCAGGGGGCGGTCAGCCCCAGCATTTT. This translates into CASSIRLPGGGQPQHF.

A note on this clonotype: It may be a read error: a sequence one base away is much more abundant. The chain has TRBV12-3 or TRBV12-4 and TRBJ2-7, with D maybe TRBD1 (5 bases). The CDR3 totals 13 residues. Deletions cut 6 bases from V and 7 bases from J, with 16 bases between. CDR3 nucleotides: TGTGCCAGCAGCCCAGGGTCCAAAAGGGAGCAGTACTTC. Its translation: CASSPGSKREQYF.

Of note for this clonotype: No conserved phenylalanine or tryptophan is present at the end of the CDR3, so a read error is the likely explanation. This CDR3 is CSARGRGMNTEAFS. Here the CDR3 DNA reads TGCAGTGCTAGAGGGCGGGGAATGAACACTGAAGCTTTCTCT. The chain uses TRBV20-1 and TRBJ1-1, with unresolved D. The CDR3 runs 14 residues. Germline loops: CDR1 DFQATT, CDR2 SNEGSKA (reference sequence). The germline V and J ends were trimmed by 1 base and 0 bases, with 9 bases remaining between them.

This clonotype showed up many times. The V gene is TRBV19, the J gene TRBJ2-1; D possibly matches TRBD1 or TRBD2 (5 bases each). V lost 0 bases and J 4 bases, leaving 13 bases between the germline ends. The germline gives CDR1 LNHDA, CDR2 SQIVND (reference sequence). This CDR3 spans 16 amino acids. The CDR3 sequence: CASSIDVGDPYNEQFF. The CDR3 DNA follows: TGTGCCAGTAGTATAGATGTGGGGGATCCTTACAATGAGCAGTTCTTC. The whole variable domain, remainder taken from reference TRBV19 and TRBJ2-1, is DGGITQSPKYLFRKEGQNVTLSCEQNLNHDAMYWYRQDPGQGLRLIYYSQIVNDFQKGDIAEGYSVSREKKESFPLTVTSAQKNPTAFYLCASSIDVGDPYNEQFFGPGTRLTVL.